This paragraph covers one T cell receptor beta chain sequence. Antigen: not known. With a J-beta primer mix and a sample-barcoded 5' primer, a second PCR ran about 7 to 11 cycles. MiXCR was run by TCRdb on the 5' RACE reads, yielding one entry per CDR3 protein. The table has about 1.5 million distinct CDR3 sequences, roughly 43% seen once. Every participating donor contributed approximately 9.5 milliliters of peripheral blood through a draw. Researchers report isolating at least 6 million PBMCs per sample. Total RNA extraction produced at least 6 micrograms (per sample) for the study. These data belong to a study of blood T cells in healthy people across ages. The CDR3 is 16 residues long. CDR1 and CDR2 from the germline V gene are SEHNR and FQNEAQ (reference sequence). V was pared by 1 base and J by 1 base, with 3 bases of the junction left unmatched. Overall study results and limits: Older individuals had lower TCR beta diversity per million T cells (the decline was roughly linear).

The chain has TRBV7-9 and TRBJ2-3; 9 bases are a match to TRBD2. This clonotype was obtained from a woman aged 18-29 years in good health. Sequenced material: blood. The CDR3: CASSLGPSGGTDTQYF. CDR3 nucleotides: TGTGCCAGCAGCTTAGGCCCTAGCGGGGGCACAGATACGCAGTATTTT.